This T cell receptor (beta chain) derives from a study of cytomegalovirus exposure and HLA in healthy donors. On this clone: No antigen is known for it.

At sampling all donors were nominally healthy, likely with unrecorded immune exposures. Researchers ran the PCR with 60 Vbeta and 13 Jbeta primers. Clones were sequenced by immunoSEQ multiplex PCR, and TCRdb holds only the in-frame ones, with some missing. The data show approximately 150,000 clones, more than 60% seen once. Study results and limitations: A few CMV-associated chains were confirmed in vitro to be specific for CMV antigens.

Trimming took off 7 bases at V and 8 bases at J, with 15 bases between the two ends. This CDR3 spans 13 amino acids. Looked up from germline, CDR1 is SGHTS and CDR2 is YDEGEE. This chain uses TRBV5-8 with TRBJ1-4; D call uncertain. The receptor's source is a man aged 18 to 30 in good health and CMV-seropositive. The sequenced sample was PBMCs. CDR3 in amino acids: CASQISSGEKLFF. The CDR3 bases are TGTGCCAGCCAAATTTCGAGCGGGGAAAAACTGTTTTTT.